Presented here are 25 T cell receptor beta chains from one specimen sequenced in a study of blood T cell repertoires in COVID-19. Libraries were prepared by immunoSEQ multiplex PCR; TCRdb keeps only in-frame clonotypes and omits some of them. The table records more than 250,000 clones, 87% of them present only once. The sequencing sample was made of peripheral blood. Receptors were obtained from a man aged 50 to 59 with active or convalescent COVID-19.

This clone was counted between two and nine times. The genes are TRBV5-1 and TRBJ2-7; TRBD2 agrees at 9 bases. The CDR3 sequence is 15 residues long. Per the germline V gene, CDR1 is SGHRS and CDR2 is YFSETQ. The V segment lost 0 bases and the J segment 7 bases; nucleotides outside the gene matches: 8. The CDR3 DNA follows: TGCGCCAGCAGCTTGGCTCCTAGCGGGACGGGTGAGCAGTACTTC. Its translation: CASSLAPSGTGEQYF.

The chain employs TRBV10-2 and TRBJ1-5; TRBD1 might be the D (6 bases). The CDR3 contains 13 residues. Germline V gene lookup returns CDR1 WSHSY and CDR2 SAAADI. V lost 4 bases and J 6 bases, leaving 10 bases between the germline ends. The CDR3 DNA follows: TGCGCCAGCAGTGCAGGGGAGGGTCAGCCCCAGCATTTT. This codes for CASSAGEGQPQHF.

Only a few counts were recorded for this clone. This chain links TRBV29-1 with TRBJ2-7, with D uncertain. The CDR3 loop spans 12 amino acids. Trimming left V 5 bases short and J 3 bases short, with 11 bases between. Germline-derived CDR1 and CDR2 are SQVTM and ANQGSEA. The CDR3 region has the DNA TGCAGCGTTATTACCTATAACTACGAGCAGTACTTC. It codes for CSVITYNYEQYF.

This clone has a handful of counts. The chain carries TRBV30 and TRBJ2-7, with a tentative D call TRBD1 (6 bases). The germline gives CDR1 GTSNPN, CDR2 SVGIG (reference sequence). This CDR3 comprises 14 residues. V was pared by 5 bases and J by 2 bases, with 16 bases between. The CDR3 reads CAWEEAQGTYEQYF. In DNA, the CDR3 is TGTGCCTGGGAGGAGGCACAGGGCACCTACGAGCAGTACTTC.

For the CDR3, the DNA is TGTGCCAGCAGCTTATTGACAGGGAATTCACCCCTCCACTTT. It translates to CASSLLTGNSPLHF. This rearrangement joins TRBV7-8 to TRBJ1-6, with TRBD1 matching 7 bases. J lost 7 bases, V lost 2 bases, and 2 bases had no gene match. The germline gives CDR1 SGHVS, CDR2 FQNEAQ. CDR3 length: 14 amino acids.

This chain links TRBV5-6 with TRBJ1-4; D is unresolved. The CDR3 contains 14 residues. V was cut by 0 bases and J by 10 bases, with 13 bases left in between. CDR1 and CDR2 from the germline V gene are SGHDT and YYEEEE. CDR3 protein: CASSLGSGVGKLFF. In DNA form, the CDR3 reads TGTGCCAGCAGCTTGGGGTCGGGTGTGGGAAAACTGTTTTTT. The variable domain in full, with the rest retrieved from reference TRBV5-6 and TRBJ1-4, is DAGVTQSPTHLIKTRGQQVTLRCSPKSGHDTVSWYQQALGQGPQFIFQYYEEEERQRGNFPDRFSGHQFPNYSSELNVNALLLGDSALYLCASSLGSGVGKLFFGSGTQLSVL.

The J gene is TRBJ1-3, the V gene TRBV28, with D possibly matching TRBD1 (6 bases). The CDR3 has 17 residues. V was clipped by 2 bases and J by 0 bases, with 14 bases between them. Looked up from germline, CDR1 is MDHEN and CDR2 is SYDVKM. CDR3 sequence: CASSLGSGGSSGNTIYF. CDR3 DNA: TGTGCCAGCAGTTTAGGGTCGGGGGGCTCCTCTGGAAACACCATATATTTT.

The genes are TRBV11-2 and TRBJ2-7; D not certain. V lost 5 bases to trimming and J lost 4 bases, with 18 bases between them. Germline CDR1 SGHAT, CDR2 FQNNGV. The CDR3 is 15 residues long. The CDR3 sequence is CASSLGPANQYEQYF. Here the CDR3 DNA reads TGTGCCAGCAGCCTTGGGCCGGCGAACCAATACGAGCAGTACTTC.

The rearrangement links TRBV5-4 to TRBJ1-1; weak D call: TRBD1 (6 bases). V was pared by 0 bases and J by 1 base, with 7 bases between. This CDR3 is 14 amino acids long. CDR1 is SGHNT and CDR2 is YYREEE in the germline V gene (reference sequence). The CDR3: CASSLATGNTEAFF. As DNA, the CDR3 is TGTGCCAGCAGCTTGGCGACAGGGAACACTGAAGCTTTCTTT.

The V and J genes are TRBV28 and TRBJ1-3; weak D call: TRBD1 (5 bases). This CDR3 comprises 17 residues. CDR1 and CDR2 from the germline V gene are MDHEN and SYDVKM. V was cut by 5 bases and J by 0 bases, with 17 bases left in between. CDR3 nucleotide sequence: TGTGCCAGCAGTCCGGGGGTGGAGCCATCCTCTGGAAACACCATATATTTT. As protein: CASSPGVEPSSGNTIYF.

This sequence joins TRBV7-9 and TRBJ1-2, with 10 bases that match TRBD1. Trimming cost V 5 bases and J 8 bases; bases outside gene matches: 8. Germline V gene sequence: CDR1 SEHNR, CDR2 FQNEAQ (reference sequence). This CDR3 is 14 amino acids long. The CDR3: CASSTLTGGDGYTF. CDR3 DNA: TGTGCCAGCAGCACTCTGACAGGGGGCGACGGCTACACCTTC.

The rearrangement links TRBV29-1 to TRBJ2-5, with 10 bases lining up with TRBD1. Germline V CDR1 and CDR2: SQVTM, ANQGSEA. The CDR3 runs 15 residues. Trimming cost V 6 bases and J 4 bases; bases outside gene matches: 11. The CDR3 here is CSVPPPGQGSETQYF. The CDR3 DNA sequence: TGCAGCGTCCCACCCCCGGGACAGGGGTCAGAGACCCAGTACTTC.

J is TRBJ2-3 and V is TRBV30; 11 nucleotides line up with TRBD2. The CDR3 consists of 15 residues. Looked up from germline, CDR1 is GTSNPN and CDR2 is SVGIG (reference sequence). J lost 1 base, V lost 3 bases, and 3 bases had no gene match. The CDR3 spells CAWSPGLAGTDTQYF. In nucleotides, the CDR3 is TGTGCCTGGAGCCCGGGACTAGCGGGCACAGATACGCAGTATTTT.

The chain carries TRBV5-1 and TRBJ1-2; D is uncertain. The CDR3 sequence is 14 residues long. CDR1 and CDR2 from the germline V gene are SGHRS and YFSETQ. Trimming shortened V by 4 bases and J by 8 bases, and 18 bases separated the two germline ends. Here the CDR3 reads CASSPGPLGEGYTF. CDR3 DNA: TGCGCCAGCAGCCCGGGCCCGTTGGGAGAGGGCTACACCTTC.

The rearrangement uses TRBV5-4 and TRBJ2-1, with TRBD2 identical over 14 bases. The CDR3 is made up of 17 amino acids. V trimming: 7 bases; J trimming: 5 bases; junction bases outside the gene matches: 11. From germline, CDR1 is SGHNT and CDR2 YYREEE (reference sequence). This CDR3 is CASGGTSGRFRDNEQFF. The CDR3 DNA reads TGTGCCAGCGGGGGGACTAGCGGGAGATTTCGGGACAATGAGCAGTTCTTC.

Of note for this clone: The same CDR3 is also encoded by other DNA sequences in this sample. The J gene is TRBJ2-7, the V gene TRBV4-2, with 9 bases fitting TRBD1. The V and J ends lost 3 bases and 1 base, in that order; junction bases with no gene match: 1. The germline V gene encodes CDR1 LGHNA and CDR2 YNFKEQ. The CDR3 covers 14 residues. As DNA, the CDR3 is TGTGCCAGCAGCCACGGACAGGGGTCCTACGAGCAGTACTTC. It is translated as CASSHGQGSYEQYF.

In regard to this clone: The same CDR3 is also encoded by other DNA sequences in this sample. The chain combines TRBV2 with TRBJ1-5, with 7 bases fitting TRBD1. Germline V CDR1 and CDR2: SNHLY, FYNNEI. The CDR3 sequence is 14 residues long. Germline trimming cut 6 bases from V and 2 bases from J; bases unmatched to any gene: 4. CDR3 nucleotides: TGTGCCAGCAGGGGCACAGGGGGCAATCAGCCCCAGCATTTT. Protein: CASRGTGGNQPQHF.

This chain links TRBV7-9 with TRBJ1-1; unclear D gene. Germline values: CDR1 SEHNR, CDR2 FQNEAQ (reference sequence). There are 12 residues in the CDR3. The V end was cut by 0 bases, the J end by 11 bases, with 10 bases between. The CDR3 DNA reads as TGTGCCAGCAGCTTAGCGAGAGGGAGTGCTTTCTTT. Amino acid sequence: CASSLARGSAFF.

V and J are TRBV28 and TRBJ2-3, with D tentatively TRBD1 (6 bases). Germline CDR1 is MDHEN and CDR2 is SYDVKM. The CDR3 loop spans 19 amino acids. The V and J ends lost 5 bases and 0 bases respectively, with 24 bases between them. Here the CDR3 DNA reads TGTGCCAGCAGTGGAACCGGACAGTCGCCTTCTACTAGCACAGATACGCAGTATTTT. The encoded protein is CASSGTGQSPSTSTDTQYF.

V usage is TRBV7-2 and J usage is TRBJ2-2, with 9 bases fitting TRBD1. CDR3 size: 15 residues. V trimming: 4 bases; J trimming: 8 bases; junction bases outside the gene matches: 8. The germline gives CDR1 SGHTA, CDR2 FQGNSA. For the CDR3, the DNA is TGTGCCAGCAGCTCGTACAGGGGGCGCAGAGGGGAGCTGTTTTTT. It codes for CASSSYRGRRGELFF.

The chain uses TRBV5-1 and TRBJ1-4; 9 positions match TRBD1. The V gene end was trimmed by 4 bases and the J gene end by 7 bases; junction bases not matched to a gene: 11. The germline V gene has CDR1 SGHRS and CDR2 YFSETQ. CDR3 length: 16 residues. CDR3 residues: CASSAPTGGGGEKLFF. For the CDR3, the DNA is TGCGCCAGCAGCGCGCCGACAGGGGGAGGAGGTGAAAAACTGTTTTTT.

The chain carries TRBV7-9 and TRBJ1-2, with D perhaps matching TRBD1 (6 bases). CDR3 length equals 15 residues. Germline CDR1 and CDR2: SEHNR and FQNEAQ (reference sequence). V lost 4 bases to trimming and J lost 2 bases, with 14 bases between them. CDR3 protein: CASSSIRGANYGYTF. DNA for the CDR3: TGTGCCAGCAGCTCGATCAGGGGAGCCAACTATGGCTACACCTTC. The whole variable domain, filled in from reference TRBV7-9 and TRBJ1-2, reads DTGVSQNPRHKITKRGQNVTFRCDPISEHNRLYWYRQTLGQGPEFLTYFQNEAQLEKSRLLSDRFSAERPKGSFSTLEIQRTEQGDSAMYLCASSSIRGANYGYTFGSGTRLTVV.

V gene TRBV18 combines with J gene TRBJ1-1, with D hard to call. There are 14 residues in the CDR3. Trimming removed 7 bases at V and 0 bases at J, with 12 bases between. The germline V gene encodes CDR1 KGHSH and CDR2 LQKENI. The CDR3 sequence is CASFTGGLNTEAFF. The CDR3 DNA reads as TGTGCCAGCTTTACGGGAGGGTTGAACACTGAAGCTTTCTTT.

This clone appeared a single time. V and J are TRBV18 and TRBJ1-3; 7 bases agree with TRBD1. The trim removed 4 bases at V and 0 bases at J, leaving 6 bases unmatched. The length of the CDR3 is 16 residues. Germline V gives CDR1 KGHSH, CDR2 LQKENI. CDR3 residues: CASSLNPGGSGNTIYF. CDR3 DNA sequence: TGTGCCAGCTCACTAAACCCAGGGGGCTCTGGAAACACCATATATTTT.

The CDR3 sequence: CASSQKDGTGDPYEQYF. For the CDR3, the DNA is TGCGCCAGCAGCCAAAAAGACGGGACAGGCGACCCCTACGAGCAGTACTTC. The chain combines TRBV4-3 with TRBJ2-7, with 8 positions matching TRBD1. After removal of 2 bases from V and 2 bases from J, the junction contained 11 bases not matched to a gene. CDR3 length equals 17 residues. In germline, CDR1 is LGHNA, CDR2 YSLEER.